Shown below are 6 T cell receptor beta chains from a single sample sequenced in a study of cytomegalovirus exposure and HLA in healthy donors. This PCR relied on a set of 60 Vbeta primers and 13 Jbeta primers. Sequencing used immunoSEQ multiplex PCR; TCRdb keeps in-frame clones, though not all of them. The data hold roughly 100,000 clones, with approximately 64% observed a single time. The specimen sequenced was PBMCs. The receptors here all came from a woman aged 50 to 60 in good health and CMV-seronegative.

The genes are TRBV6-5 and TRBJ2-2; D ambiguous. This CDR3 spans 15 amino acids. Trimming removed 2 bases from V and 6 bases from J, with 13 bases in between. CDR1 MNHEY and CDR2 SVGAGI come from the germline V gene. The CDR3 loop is CASSYTGLDSGELFF. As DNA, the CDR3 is TGTGCCAGCAGTTACACCGGGTTGGATTCCGGGGAGCTGTTTTTT.

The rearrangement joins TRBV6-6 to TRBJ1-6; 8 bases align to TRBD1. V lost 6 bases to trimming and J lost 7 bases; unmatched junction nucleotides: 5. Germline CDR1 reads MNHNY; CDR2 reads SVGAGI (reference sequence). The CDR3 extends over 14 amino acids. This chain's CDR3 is CASSRQGSNSPLHF. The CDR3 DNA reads TGTGCCAGCAGCAGACAGGGGAGCAATTCACCCCTCCACTTT.

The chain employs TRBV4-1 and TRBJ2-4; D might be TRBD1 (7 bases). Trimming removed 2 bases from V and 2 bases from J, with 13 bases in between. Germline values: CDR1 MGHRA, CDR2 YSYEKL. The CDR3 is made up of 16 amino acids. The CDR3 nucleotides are TGCGCCAGCAGCCAACCCAGGGGGAGGTCCAAAAACATTCAGTACTTC. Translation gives CASSQPRGRSKNIQYF.

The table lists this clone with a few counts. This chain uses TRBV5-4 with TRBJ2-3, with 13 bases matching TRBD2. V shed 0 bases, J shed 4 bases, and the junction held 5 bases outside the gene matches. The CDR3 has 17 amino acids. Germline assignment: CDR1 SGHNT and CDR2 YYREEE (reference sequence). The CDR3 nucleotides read TGTGCCAGCAGCTTGGTCCGGACTAGCGGGGGTGCAGATACGCAGTATTTT. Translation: CASSLVRTSGGADTQYF.

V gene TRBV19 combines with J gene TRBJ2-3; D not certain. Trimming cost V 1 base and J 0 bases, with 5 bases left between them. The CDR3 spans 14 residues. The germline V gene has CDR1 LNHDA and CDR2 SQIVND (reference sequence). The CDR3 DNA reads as TGTGCCAGTAGTATAGTCACTAGCACAGATACGCAGTATTTT. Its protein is CASSIVTSTDTQYF.

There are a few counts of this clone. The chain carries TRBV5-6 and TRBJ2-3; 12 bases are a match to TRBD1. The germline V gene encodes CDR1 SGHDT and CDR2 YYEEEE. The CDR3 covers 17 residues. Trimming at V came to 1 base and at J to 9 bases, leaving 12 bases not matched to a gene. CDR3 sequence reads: CASSLLVGDRGLLTQYF. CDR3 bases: TGTGCCAGCAGCTTGTTAGTAGGGGACAGGGGGCTTTTGACGCAGTATTTT.